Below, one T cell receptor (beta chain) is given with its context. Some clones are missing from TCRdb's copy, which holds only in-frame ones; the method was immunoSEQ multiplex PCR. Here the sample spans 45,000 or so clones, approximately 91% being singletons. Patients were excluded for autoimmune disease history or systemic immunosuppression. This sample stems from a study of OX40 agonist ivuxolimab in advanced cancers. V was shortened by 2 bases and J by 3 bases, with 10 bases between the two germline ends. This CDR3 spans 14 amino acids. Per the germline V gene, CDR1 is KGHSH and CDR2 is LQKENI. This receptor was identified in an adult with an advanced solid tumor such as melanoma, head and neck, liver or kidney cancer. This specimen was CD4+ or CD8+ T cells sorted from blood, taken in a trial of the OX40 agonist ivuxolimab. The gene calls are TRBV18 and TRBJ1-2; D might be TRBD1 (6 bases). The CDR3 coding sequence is TGTGCCAGCTCACCAGGAGGGGGTGACTATGGCTACACCTTC. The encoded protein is CASSPGGGDYGYTF.